This TCR beta chain was obtained from a study of beta chain features in type 1 diabetes. General study results and limits: VDJ junctions in type 1 diabetes patients carried more deletions and fewer insertions. Cells with high TCR expression could be over-represented by cDNA sequencing.

Via CD45RO/CCR7/CD25/CD127/CD95/CD27, cells of the CD4+ naive, central memory, regulatory and stem cell-like memory subsets were sorted. The investigators reverse transcribed all of the isolated RNA, so they sequenced expressed TCRB transcripts. Naive, central memory and regulatory T cell samples came to a mean of around 3.5 million reads. Assay: immunoSEQ multiplex PCR; the TCRdb copy retains only in-frame clones and omits some. In the table there are roughly 170,000 clones, more than 10% of which are singletons. The CDR3 loop spans 13 amino acids. In germline, CDR1 is SGHAT, CDR2 FQDESV (reference sequence). J was trimmed by 1 base and V by 5 bases; bases with no gene match: 2. A word on this clone: Its specificity is unknown.

The origin of this receptor is a woman younger than 35 in good health. V usage is TRBV11-1 and J usage is TRBJ2-7, with 7 bases matching TRBD1. Source material: central memory CD4+ T cells from blood. In nucleotides, the CDR3 is TGTGCCAGCAGCCTACAGGGGTCCTACGAGCAGTACTTC. This sequence encodes CASSLQGSYEQYF. Variable domain in full (rest from reference TRBV11-1 and TRBJ2-7): EAEVAQSPRYKITEKSQAVAFWCDPISGHATLYWYRQILGQGPELLVQFQDESVVDDSQLPKDRFSAERLKGVDSTLKIQPAELGDSAMYLCASSLQGSYEQYFGPGTRLTVT.